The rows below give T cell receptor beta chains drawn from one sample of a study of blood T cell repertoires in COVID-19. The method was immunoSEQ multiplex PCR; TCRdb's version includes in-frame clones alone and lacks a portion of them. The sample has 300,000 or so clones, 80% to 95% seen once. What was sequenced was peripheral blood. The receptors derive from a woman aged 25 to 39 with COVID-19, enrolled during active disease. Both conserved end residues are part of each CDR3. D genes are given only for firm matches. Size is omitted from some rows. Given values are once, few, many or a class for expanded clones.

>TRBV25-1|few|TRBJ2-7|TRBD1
TGTGCCAGCAGTGAGGGGACAGGCTACGAGCAGTACTTC
CASSEGTGYEQYF
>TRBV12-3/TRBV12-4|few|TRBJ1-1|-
TGTGCCAGCAGTTTTAGGAGACTTGGGGCTTTCTTT
CASSFRRLGAFF
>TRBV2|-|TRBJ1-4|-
TGTGCCAGCAGTCCCGACAATCGAGAAAAACTGTTTTTT
CASSPDNREKLFF
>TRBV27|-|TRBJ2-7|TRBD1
TGTGCCAGCCATAAGACAGGGGGCGATTACGAGCAGTACTTC
CASHKTGGDYEQYF
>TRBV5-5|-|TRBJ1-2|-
TGTGCCAGCAGCTGGGCCGATACTAACTATGGCTACACCTTC
CASSWADTNYGYTF
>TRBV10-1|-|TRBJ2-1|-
TGCGCCAGCAGTCTGAGCGGAGCTTACAATGAGCAGTTCTTC
CASSLSGAYNEQFF
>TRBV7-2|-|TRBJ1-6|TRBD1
TGTGCCAGCAGCTCTGACAGGGACCGTTCACCCCTCCACTTT
CASSSDRDRSPLHF
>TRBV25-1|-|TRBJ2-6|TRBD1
TGTGCCAGCAGTGAATGGGACAGATCTGGGGCCAACGTCCTGACTTTC
CASSEWDRSGANVLTF
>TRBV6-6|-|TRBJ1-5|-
TGTGCCAGCAGTTACCACCGGGATTATCAGCCCCAGCATTTT
CASSYHRDYQPQHF
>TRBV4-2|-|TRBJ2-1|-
TGTGCCAGCAGCCAAGCGGGGAGCACTGGGTATGAGCAGTTCTTC
CASSQAGSTGYEQFF
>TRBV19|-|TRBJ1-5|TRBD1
TGTGCCAGTAGTATAGCCGACAGGGTTGGCAATCAGCCCCAGCATTTT
CASSIADRVGNQPQHF
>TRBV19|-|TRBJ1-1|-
TGTGCCAGTAGTATAGTGGGAGACACTGAAGCTTTCTTT
CASSIVGDTEAFF
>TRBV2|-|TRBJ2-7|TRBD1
TGTGCCAGCAGTCCACGGGACAGTAAGACCTACGAGCAGTACTTC
CASSPRDSKTYEQYF
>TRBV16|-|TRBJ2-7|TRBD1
TGTGCCAGCAGCCAAGACAGGGGAACCCCCTACGAGCAGTACTTC
CASSQDRGTPYEQYF
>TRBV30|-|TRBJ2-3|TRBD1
TGTGCCTGGGTCTACAGGGGAAATACGCAGTATTTT
CAWVYRGNTQYF
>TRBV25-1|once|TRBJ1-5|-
TGTGCCATCCGGTGGCAGCCCCAGCATTTT
CAIRWQPQHF